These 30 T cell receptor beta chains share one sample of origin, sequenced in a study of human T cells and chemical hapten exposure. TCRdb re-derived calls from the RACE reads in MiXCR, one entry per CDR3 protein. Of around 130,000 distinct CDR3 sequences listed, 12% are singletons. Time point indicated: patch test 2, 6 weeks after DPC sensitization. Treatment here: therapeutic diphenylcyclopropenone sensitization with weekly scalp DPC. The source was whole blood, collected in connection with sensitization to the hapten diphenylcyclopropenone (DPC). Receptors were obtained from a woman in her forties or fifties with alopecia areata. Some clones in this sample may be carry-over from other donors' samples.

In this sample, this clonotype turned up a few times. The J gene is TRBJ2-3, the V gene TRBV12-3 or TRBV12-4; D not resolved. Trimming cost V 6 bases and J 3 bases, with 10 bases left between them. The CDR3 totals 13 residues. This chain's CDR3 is CASRFAGTDTQYF. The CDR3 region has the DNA TGTGCCAGCAGGTTCGCAGGAACAGATACGCAGTATTTT.

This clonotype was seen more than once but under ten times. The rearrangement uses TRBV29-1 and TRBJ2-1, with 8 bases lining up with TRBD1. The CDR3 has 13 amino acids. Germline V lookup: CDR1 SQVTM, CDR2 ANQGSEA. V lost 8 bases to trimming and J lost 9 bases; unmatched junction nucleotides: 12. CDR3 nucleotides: TGCAGCTCTGAGGGACAGGCCCACGGTGAGCAGTTCTTC. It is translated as CSSEGQAHGEQFF.

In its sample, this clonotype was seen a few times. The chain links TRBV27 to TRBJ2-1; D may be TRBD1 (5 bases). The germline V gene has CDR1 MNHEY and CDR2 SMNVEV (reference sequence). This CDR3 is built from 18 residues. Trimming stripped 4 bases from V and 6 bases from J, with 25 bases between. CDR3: CASSSPQGLFSGINEQFF. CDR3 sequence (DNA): TGTGCCAGCAGTTCTCCCCAGGGTCTCTTCAGTGGGATCAATGAGCAGTTCTTC.

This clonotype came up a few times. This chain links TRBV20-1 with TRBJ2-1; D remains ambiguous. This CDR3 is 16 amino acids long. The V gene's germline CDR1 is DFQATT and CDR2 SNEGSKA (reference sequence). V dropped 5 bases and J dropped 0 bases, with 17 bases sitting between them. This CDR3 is CSARARLVRSYNEQFF. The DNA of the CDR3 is TGCAGTGCTCGAGCCCGCTTGGTCCGCTCCTACAATGAGCAGTTCTTC.

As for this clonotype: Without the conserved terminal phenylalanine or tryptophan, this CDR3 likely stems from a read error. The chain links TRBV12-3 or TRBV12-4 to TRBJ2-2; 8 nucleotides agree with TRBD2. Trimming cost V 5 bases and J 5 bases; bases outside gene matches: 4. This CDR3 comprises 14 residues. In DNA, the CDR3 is TGTGCCAGCAGTCCCGGGACTAGTACCGGGGAGCTGTTTTCT. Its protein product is CASSPGTSTGELFS.

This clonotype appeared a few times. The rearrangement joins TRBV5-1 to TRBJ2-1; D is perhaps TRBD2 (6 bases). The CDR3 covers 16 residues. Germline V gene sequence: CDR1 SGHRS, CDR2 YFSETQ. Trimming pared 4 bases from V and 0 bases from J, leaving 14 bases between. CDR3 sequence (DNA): TGCGCCAGCAGCCCTAATCCCGGGGGCTCCTACAATGAGCAGTTCTTC. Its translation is CASSPNPGGSYNEQFF.

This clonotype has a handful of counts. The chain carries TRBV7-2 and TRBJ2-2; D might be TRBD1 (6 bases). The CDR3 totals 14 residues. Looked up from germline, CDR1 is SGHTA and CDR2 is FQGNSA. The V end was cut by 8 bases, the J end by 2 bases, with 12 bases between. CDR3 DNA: TGTGCCAGCCGCAGGGGACATAACACCGGGGAGCTGTTTTTT. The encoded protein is CASRRGHNTGELFF.

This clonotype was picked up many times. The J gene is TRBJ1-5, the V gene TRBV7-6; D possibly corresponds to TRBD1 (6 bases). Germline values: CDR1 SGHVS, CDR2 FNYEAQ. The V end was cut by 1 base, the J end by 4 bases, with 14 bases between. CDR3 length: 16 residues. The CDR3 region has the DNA TGTGCCAGCAGCTTAGAGGCGGCCAGGGGTAATCAGCCCCAGCATTTT. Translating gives CASSLEAARGNQPQHF.

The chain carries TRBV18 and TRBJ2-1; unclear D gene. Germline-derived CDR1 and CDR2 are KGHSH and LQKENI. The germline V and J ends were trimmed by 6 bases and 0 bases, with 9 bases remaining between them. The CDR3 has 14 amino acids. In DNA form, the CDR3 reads TGTGCCAGCTCGCTTCGAAGCTCCTACAATGAGCAGTTCTTC. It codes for CASSLRSSYNEQFF.

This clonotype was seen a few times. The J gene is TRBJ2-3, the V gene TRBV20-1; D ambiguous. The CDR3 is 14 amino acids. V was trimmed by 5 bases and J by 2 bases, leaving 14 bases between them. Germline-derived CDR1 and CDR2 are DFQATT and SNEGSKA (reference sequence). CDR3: CSAAVGRPTDTQYF. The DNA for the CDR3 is TGCAGTGCTGCGGTTGGGCGGCCCACAGATACGCAGTATTTT.

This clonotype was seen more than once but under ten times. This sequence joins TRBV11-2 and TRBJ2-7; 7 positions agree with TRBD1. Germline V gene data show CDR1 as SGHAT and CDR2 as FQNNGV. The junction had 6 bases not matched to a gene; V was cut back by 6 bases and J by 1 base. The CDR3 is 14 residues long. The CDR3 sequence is CASSATTGSYEQYF. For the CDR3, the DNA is TGTGCCAGCAGTGCGACGACAGGGTCCTACGAGCAGTACTTC.

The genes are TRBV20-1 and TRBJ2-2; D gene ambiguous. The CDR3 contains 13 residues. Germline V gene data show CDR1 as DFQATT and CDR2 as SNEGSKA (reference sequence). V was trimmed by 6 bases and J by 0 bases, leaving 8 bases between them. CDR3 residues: CSASRTNTGELFF. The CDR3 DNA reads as TGCAGTGCCTCGAGGACGAACACCGGGGAGCTGTTTTTT.

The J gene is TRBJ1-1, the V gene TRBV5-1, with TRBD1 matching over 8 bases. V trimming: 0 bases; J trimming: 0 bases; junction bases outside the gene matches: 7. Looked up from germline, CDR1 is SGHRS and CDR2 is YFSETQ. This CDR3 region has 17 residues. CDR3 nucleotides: TGCGCCAGCAGCTTGGTGGGGACAGGCCTTATGAACACTGAAGCTTTCTTT. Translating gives CASSLVGTGLMNTEAFF.

The CDR3 DNA is TGTGCCAGCAGCTTAAGAGCCCCTCTAGCGGGAGCGCTCAATGAGCAGTTCTTC. Amino acid sequence: CASSLRAPLAGALNEQFF. The chain uses TRBV7-6 and TRBJ2-1; 10 bases are a match to TRBD2. Per germline, CDR1 SGHVS and CDR2 FNYEAQ. The CDR3 has 18 residues. V lost 2 bases, J lost 6 bases, and 13 bases stayed unmatched.

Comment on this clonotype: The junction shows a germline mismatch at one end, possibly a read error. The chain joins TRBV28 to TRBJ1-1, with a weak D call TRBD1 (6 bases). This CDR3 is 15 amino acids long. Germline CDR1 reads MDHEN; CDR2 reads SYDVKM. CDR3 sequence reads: CAGSLSTGMNGEAFF. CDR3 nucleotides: TGTGCCGGCAGTTTATCAACAGGGATGAACGGTGAAGCTTTCTTT.

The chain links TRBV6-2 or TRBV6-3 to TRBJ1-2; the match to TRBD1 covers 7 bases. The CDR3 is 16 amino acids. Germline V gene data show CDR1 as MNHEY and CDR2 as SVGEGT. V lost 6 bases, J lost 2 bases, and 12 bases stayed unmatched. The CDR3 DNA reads TGTGCCAGCAGAGCCTACCTTCGACAGGGCAACTATGGCTACACCTTC. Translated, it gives CASRAYLRQGNYGYTF.

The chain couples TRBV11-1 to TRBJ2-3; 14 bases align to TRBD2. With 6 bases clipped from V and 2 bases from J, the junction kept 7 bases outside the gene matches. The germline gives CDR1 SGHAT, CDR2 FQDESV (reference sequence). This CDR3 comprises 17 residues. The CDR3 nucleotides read TGTGCCAGCAGTACGCCGGGACTAGCGGGAGTCACAGATACGCAGTATTTT. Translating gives CASSTPGLAGVTDTQYF. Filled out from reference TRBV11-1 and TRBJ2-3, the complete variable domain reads EAEVAQSPRYKITEKSQAVAFWCDPISGHATLYWYRQILGQGPELLVQFQDESVVDDSQLPKDRFSAERLKGVDSTLKIQPAELGDSAMYLCASSTPGLAGVTDTQYFGPGTRLTVL.

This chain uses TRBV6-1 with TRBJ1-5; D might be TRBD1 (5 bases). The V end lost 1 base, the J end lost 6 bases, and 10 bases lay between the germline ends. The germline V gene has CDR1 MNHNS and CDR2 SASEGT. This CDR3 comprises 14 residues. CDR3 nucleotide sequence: TGTGCCAGCAGTGAAGGTTGGGGCACTCAGCCCCAGCATTTT. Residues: CASSEGWGTQPQHF.

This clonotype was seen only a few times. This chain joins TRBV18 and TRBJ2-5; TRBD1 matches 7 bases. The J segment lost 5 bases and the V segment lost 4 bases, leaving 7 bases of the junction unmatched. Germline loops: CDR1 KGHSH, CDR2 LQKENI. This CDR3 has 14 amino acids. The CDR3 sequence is CASSLSTGMETQYF. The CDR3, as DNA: TGTGCCAGCTCACTGTCGACAGGGATGGAGACCCAGTACTTC. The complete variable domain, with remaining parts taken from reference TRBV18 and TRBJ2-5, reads NAGVMQNPRHLVRRRGQEARLRCSPMKGHSHVYWYRQLPEEGLKFMVYLQKENIIDESGMPKERFSAEFPKEGPSILRIQQVVRGDSAAYFCASSLSTGMETQYFGPGTRLLVL.

The CDR3 DNA is TGTGCCAGCAGTCCCCTCCACCGGGGATCCGGGACAAGGTTACCGAACCCTAGCAATCAGCCCCAGCATTTT. The encoded protein is CASSPLHRGSGTRLPNPSNQPQHF. The chain carries TRBV28 and TRBJ1-5; D might be TRBD1 (6 bases). There are 24 residues in the CDR3. Per germline, CDR1 MDHEN and CDR2 SYDVKM. V was clipped by 5 bases and J by 0 bases, with 38 bases between them.

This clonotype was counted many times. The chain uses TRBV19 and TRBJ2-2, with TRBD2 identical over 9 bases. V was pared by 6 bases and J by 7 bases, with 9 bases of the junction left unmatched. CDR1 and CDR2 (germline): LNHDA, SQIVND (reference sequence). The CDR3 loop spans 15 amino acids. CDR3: CASREDQRGVGELFF. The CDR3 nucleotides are TGTGCCAGTAGGGAGGATCAGCGGGGGGTCGGGGAGCTGTTTTTT.

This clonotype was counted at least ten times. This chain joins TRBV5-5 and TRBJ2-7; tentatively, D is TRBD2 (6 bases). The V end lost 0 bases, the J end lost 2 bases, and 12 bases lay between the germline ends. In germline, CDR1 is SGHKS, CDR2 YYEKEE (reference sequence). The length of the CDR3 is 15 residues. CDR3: CASSLAGGLPYEQYF. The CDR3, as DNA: TGTGCCAGCAGCTTGGCTGGGGGACTCCCCTACGAGCAGTACTTC.

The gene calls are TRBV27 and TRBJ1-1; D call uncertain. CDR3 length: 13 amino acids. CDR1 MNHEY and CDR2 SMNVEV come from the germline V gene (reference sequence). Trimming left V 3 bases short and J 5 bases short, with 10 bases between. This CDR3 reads CASSFRERTEAFF. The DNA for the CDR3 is TGTGCCAGCAGTTTCCGGGAAAGAACTGAAGCTTTCTTT.

CDR3 bases: TGCGCCAGCAGCTTCGAGACAGGGGACAATCAGCCCCAGCATTTT. This encodes CASSFETGDNQPQHF. The chain has TRBV5-1 and TRBJ1-5, with 8 bases that match TRBD1. The CDR3 has 15 amino acids. Germline CDR1 and CDR2: SGHRS and YFSETQ. The V segment lost 2 bases and the J segment 3 bases; nucleotides outside the gene matches: 4.

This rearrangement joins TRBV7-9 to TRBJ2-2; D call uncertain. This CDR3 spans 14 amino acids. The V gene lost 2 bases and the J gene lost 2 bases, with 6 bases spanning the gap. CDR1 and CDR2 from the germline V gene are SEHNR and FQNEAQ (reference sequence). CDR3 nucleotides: TGTGCCAGCAGCTTAACTGCAAACACCGGGGAGCTGTTTTTT. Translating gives CASSLTANTGELFF.

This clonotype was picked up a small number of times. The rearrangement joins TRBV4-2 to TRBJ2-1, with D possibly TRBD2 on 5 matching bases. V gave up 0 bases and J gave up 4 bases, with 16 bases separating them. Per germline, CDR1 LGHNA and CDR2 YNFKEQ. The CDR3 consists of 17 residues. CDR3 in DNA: TGTGCCAGCAGCCAAGATGGAGGAGTACCCCCGTACAATGAGCAGTTCTTC. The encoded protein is CASSQDGGVPPYNEQFF.

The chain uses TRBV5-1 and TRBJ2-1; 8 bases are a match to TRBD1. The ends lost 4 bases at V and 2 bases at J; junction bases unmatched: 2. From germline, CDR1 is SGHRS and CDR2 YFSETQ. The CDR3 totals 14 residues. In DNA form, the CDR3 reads TGCGCCAGCAGCCAGACAGGGGCCTACAATGAGCAGTTCTTC. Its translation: CASSQTGAYNEQFF.

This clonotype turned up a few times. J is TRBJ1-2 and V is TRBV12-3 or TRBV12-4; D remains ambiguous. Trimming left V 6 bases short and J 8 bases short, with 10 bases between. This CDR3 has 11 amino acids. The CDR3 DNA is TGTGCCAGCAGAAACGGAGGCGGCTACACCTTC. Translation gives CASRNGGGYTF.

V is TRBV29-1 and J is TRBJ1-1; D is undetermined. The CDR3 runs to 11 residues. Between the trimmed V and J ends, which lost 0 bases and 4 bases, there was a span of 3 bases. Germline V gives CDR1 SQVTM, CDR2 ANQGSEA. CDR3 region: CSVEEGTEAFF. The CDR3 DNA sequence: TGCAGCGTTGAAGAGGGCACTGAAGCTTTCTTT.

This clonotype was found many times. CDR3 coding DNA: TGCAGTGCTAGAGACCTAGCGGGAGTAGGAGATGAGCAGTTCTTC. The encoded protein is CSARDLAGVGDEQFF. The chain is built from TRBV20-1 and TRBJ2-1; 10 nucleotides match TRBD2. Per the germline V gene, CDR1 is DFQATT and CDR2 is SNEGSKA (reference sequence). The V gene end was trimmed by 0 bases and the J gene end by 8 bases; junction bases not matched to a gene: 7. This CDR3 spans 15 amino acids.